The entry below describes one T cell receptor beta chain. This clonotype was recorded at least ten times. Its antigen is still unknown. The input lacks base qualities; no much larger clone sits a single base away. Library method: PCR. The data were produced on an Illumina HiSeq 2500. TCR library preparation used molecular barcoding, with unique molecular identifiers applied to normalize quantification of the TCRbeta repertoire. TCRdb applied fastp at Q25 and MiXCR to the public reads, then kept only in-frame beta chains. Duplicate CDR3 protein sequences are folded into a single record with the most common DNA and genes. The sample has over 200,000 distinct CDR3 sequences on record, roughly 10% of them singletons. The ten top clones hold 5% to 7% of the sample. V is clipped by 6 bases and J by 3 bases, and the sequence between their germline boundaries is 14 bases long. The CDR3 runs 14 residues from the cysteine to the phenylalanine. Only CDR3 DNA remains: 42 bases, in frame from the first base.

The sample originates from a study of T-cell reconstitution after alpha-beta-depleted transplantation in children (dated by TCRdb to 2015 to 2016). Background for the entire study: The study quantitatively tracked T-cell immune reconstitution after TCRalphabeta/CD19-depleted allogeneic hematopoietic cell transplantation in children using TCR repertoire profiling.

The specimen was PBMCs from the stem cell graft donor, collected from the stem cell graft. In this chain, TRBV12-3 or TRBV12-4 is recombined with TRBJ2-5; a tentative D call is TRBD1 (6 bases match). This TCR derives from a human donor who donated a stem cell graft to a child with acute lymphoblastic leukemia. The nucleotide sequence reads TGTGCCAGCAGCCCGACAGGTCAGGAAGAGACCCAGTACTTC. Its protein reads: CASSPTGQEETQYF.